Sequencing of this TCR beta chain was carried out in a study of T cell repertoires in cytomegalovirus infection. About the study: Both CMV infection and a matching HLA type were indicated by public TCR beta signatures. Study results and limitations: In two of eight donors, the top clonotype was HLA-C-restricted CMV-specific.

MiXCR, run by TCRdb on the reads, gives a single entry per CDR3 protein. The sample has about 360,000 distinct CDR3 sequences, less than 20% seen once; the top ten hold 7.5% to 9%. Regarding this clonotype: Its antigen is still unknown.

The clonotype comes from a human donor in good health (CMV status not recorded). Some clones in this sample may be carry-over from other donors' samples. Sequences were obtained from PBMCs.

The CDR3 sequence is CASSPRVPPYNEQFF. CDR3 DNA: TGTGCCAGCAGCCCGCGGGTCCCGCCCTACAATGAGCAGTTCTTC. This chain links TRBV6-1 with TRBJ2-1; TRBD2 is a possible D gene (5 bases). Germline CDR1 MNHNS, CDR2 SASEGT. The ends were cut back, 6 bases at V and 2 bases at J, with 14 bases in the middle. The CDR3 length is 15 residues.